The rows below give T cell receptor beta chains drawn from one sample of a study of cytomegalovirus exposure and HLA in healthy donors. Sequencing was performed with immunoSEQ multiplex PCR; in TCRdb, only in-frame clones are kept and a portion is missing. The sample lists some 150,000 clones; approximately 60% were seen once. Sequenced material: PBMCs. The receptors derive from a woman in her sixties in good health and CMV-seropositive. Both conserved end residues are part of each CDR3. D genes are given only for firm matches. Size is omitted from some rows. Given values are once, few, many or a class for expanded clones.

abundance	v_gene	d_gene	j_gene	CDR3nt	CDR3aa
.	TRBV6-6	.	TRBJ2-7	TGTGCCAGCAGTCTAGGGGCTGAGGAGCAGTACTTC	CASSLGAEEQYF
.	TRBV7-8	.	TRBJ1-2	TGTGCCAGCGCTGCCCAGGGGAGGGACTATGGCTACACCTTC	CASAAQGRDYGYTF
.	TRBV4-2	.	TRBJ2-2	TGTGCCAGCAGCTTAGGGAGCGGGTTAGACACCGGGGAGCTGTTTTTT	CASSLGSGLDTGELFF
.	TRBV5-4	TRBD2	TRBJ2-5	TGTGCCAGCAGCCAGACTAGCGGGCCTCAAGAGACCCAGTACTTC	CASSQTSGPQETQYF
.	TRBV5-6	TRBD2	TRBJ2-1	TGTGCCTCGGAGGGACTAGCGGGTTTCAATGAGCAGTTCTTC	CASEGLAGFNEQFF
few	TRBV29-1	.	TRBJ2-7	TGCAGCGTCCTGACGTGGGAGAGCTCCTACGAGCAGTACTTC	CSVLTWESSYEQYF
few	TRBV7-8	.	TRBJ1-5	TGTGCCAGCAGCTCCGGACAGCTTTATAGCAATCAGCCCCAGCATTTT	CASSSGQLYSNQPQHF
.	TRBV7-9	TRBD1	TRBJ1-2	TGTGCCAGCAGCTTAACCCCGGGACAGGGGAGTAACTATGGCTACACCTTC	CASSLTPGQGSNYGYTF
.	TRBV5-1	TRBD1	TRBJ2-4	TGCGCCAGCAGCTCCACCGGGACAGGGGGAAACATTCAGTACTTC	CASSSTGTGGNIQYF
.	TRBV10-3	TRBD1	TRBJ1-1	TGTGCCATCAGTGGGGACAGGGACTCTCGGAGGGCTTTCTTT	CAISGDRDSRRAFF
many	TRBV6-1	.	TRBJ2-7	TGTGCCAGCAGACAGGTGGAAGGGTACTCCTACGAGCAGTACTTC	CASRQVEGYSYEQYF
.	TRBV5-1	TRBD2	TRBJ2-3	TGCGCCAGCAGCCCGGGACTAGCTTCCACAGATACGCAGTATTTT	CASSPGLASTDTQYF
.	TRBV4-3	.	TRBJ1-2	TGCGCCAGCAGCCAAGATATGACAGACTATGGCTACACCTTC	CASSQDMTDYGYTF
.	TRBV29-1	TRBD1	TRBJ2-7	TGCAGCGTTGAAGATCCCGACAGGGGGAGCTCCTACGAGCAGTACTTC	CSVEDPDRGSSYEQYF
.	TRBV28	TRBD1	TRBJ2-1	TGTGCCAGCAGTTCCCCGACAGGGGACATTTCGGTCGTCTGGAATGAGCAGTTCTTC	CASSSPTGDISVVWNEQFF
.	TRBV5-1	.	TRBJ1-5	TGCGCCAGCAGCCCGGGGGATTTTAGCAATCAGCCCCAGCATTTT	CASSPGDFSNQPQHF
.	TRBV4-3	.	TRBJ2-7	TGCGCCAGCAGCCAAGAGCGGCAGCCCGACCACGAGCAGTACTTC	CASSQERQPDHEQYF
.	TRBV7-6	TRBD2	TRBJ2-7	TGTGCCAGCAGCTTAGTGGCTAGCGGGAGGTATCAGAGCTACGAGCAGTACTTC	CASSLVASGRYQSYEQYF
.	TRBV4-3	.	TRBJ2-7	TGCGCCAGCAGCCAAGCGGCAGGGAAGGCCTACGAGCAGTACTTC	CASSQAAGKAYEQYF
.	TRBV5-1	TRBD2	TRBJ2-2	TGCGCCAGCAGCCAGCTAGCGGGAGCGAACACCGGGGAGCTGTTTTTT	CASSQLAGANTGELFF
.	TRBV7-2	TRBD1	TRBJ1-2	TGTGCCAGCAGCTTAGGGCTGGGACAGGCTAACTATGGCTACACCTTC	CASSLGLGQANYGYTF
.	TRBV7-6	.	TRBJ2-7	TGTGCCAGCAGCTCCCGCTCTTTGGGGGCCGAGCAGTACTTC	CASSSRSLGAEQYF
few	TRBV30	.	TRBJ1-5	TGTGCCTGGATTTTTGGGTGGACAGATAGCAATCAGCCCCAGCATTTT	CAWIFGWTDSNQPQHF
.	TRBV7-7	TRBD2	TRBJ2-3	TGTGCTAGCAGCCCTGGACTAGCGGGCATAGCCACAGATACGCAGTATTTT	CASSPGLAGIATDTQYF
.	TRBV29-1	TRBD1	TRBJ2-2	TGCAGCGTTACGACAGGGCTTTTTCCCGGGGAGCTGTTTTTT	CSVTTGLFPGELFF
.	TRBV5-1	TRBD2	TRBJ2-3	TGCGCCAGCAGCTTAACTAGCGGGAGTATGGGTACGCAGTATTTT	CASSLTSGSMGTQYF
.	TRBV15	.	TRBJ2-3	TGTGCCACCAGCGTATCGAGGACTGTCACAGATACGCAGTATTTT	CATSVSRTVTDTQYF
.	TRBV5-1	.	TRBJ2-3	TGCGCCAGCAGCTTAGAGGCCGTAGGTACGCAGTATTTT	CASSLEAVGTQYF
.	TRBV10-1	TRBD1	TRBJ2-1	TGCGCCACCCAGACAGGGAAAGGATACAATGAGCAGTTCTTC	CATQTGKGYNEQFF
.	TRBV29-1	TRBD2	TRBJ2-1	TGCAGCGTTGAAAGACTAGCGGGAGGGTCGGAGTACAATGAGCAGTTCTTC	CSVERLAGGSEYNEQFF
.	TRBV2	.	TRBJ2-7	TGTGCCAGCAGCGCGCCGACAAAACGATACGAGCAGTACTTC	CASSAPTKRYEQYF
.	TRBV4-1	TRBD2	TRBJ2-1	TGCGCCAGCAGCCAGATCCTAGCGGGAGGGAATGAGCAGTTCTTC	CASSQILAGGNEQFF
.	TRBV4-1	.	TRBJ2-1	TGCGCCAGCAGCCAAGCCCCGGTCCCCCGGGGCTACAATGAGCAGTTCTTC	CASSQAPVPRGYNEQFF
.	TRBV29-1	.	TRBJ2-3	TGCAGCGTTGAAGATGGAGGAATGTATCGAGATACGCAGTGTTTT	CSVEDGGMYRDTQCF
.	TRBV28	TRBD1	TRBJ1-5	TGTGCCAGCAGTCGACAGGGGAGCAATCAGCCCCAGCATTTT	CASSRQGSNQPQHF
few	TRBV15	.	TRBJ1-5	TGTGCCACCAGCAGAGATCACAGTTATCAGCCCCAGCATTTT	CATSRDHSYQPQHF
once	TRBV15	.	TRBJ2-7	TGTGCCACCAGCAGAGTGGGAGCGGGCTCCTACGAGCAGTACTTC	CATSRVGAGSYEQYF
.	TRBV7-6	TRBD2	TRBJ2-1	TGTGCCAGCAGCTTATTGGGAACTAGCGGGAGCGCGTACAATGAGCAGTTCTTC	CASSLLGTSGSAYNEQFF
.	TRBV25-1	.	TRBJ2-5	TGTGCCAGCAGTGAAATTGACAGCGTATGGGAGACCCAGTACTTC	CASSEIDSVWETQYF
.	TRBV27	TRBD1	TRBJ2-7	TGTGCCAGCAGCCGGGGACAGGCCTACGAGCAGTACTTC	CASSRGQAYEQYF
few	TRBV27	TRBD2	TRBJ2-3	TGTGCCAGCACCACCGGGACTAGCGGGTGGACAGATACGCAGTATTTT	CASTTGTSGWTDTQYF
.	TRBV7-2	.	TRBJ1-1	TGTGCCAGCAGACTACAATGGAACACTGAAGCTTTCTTT	CASRLQWNTEAFF
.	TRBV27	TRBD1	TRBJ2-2	TGTGCCAGCAGTTACGGACAGGGGACCGGGGAGCTGTTTTTT	CASSYGQGTGELFF
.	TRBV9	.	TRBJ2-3	TGTGCCAGCAGCGAGACAGGCTCCTTCACAGATACGCAGTATTTT	CASSETGSFTDTQYF
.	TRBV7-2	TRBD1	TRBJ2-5	TGTGCCAGCAGCTTATTATGGCCGACAGGGGGGTACCAAGAGACCCAGTACTTC	CASSLLWPTGGYQETQYF
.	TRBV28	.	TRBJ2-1	TGTGCCAGCAACCCCGACAGTCCTGGCTACAATGAGCAGTTCTTC	CASNPDSPGYNEQFF
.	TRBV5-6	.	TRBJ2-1	TGTGCCAGCAGCTTGGGACAGCCGGATGAGCAGTTCTTC	CASSLGQPDEQFF
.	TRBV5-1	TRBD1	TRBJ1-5	TGCGCCAGCAGTCCCCCGGGACAGCCTAGCAATCAGCCCCAGCATTTT	CASSPPGQPSNQPQHF
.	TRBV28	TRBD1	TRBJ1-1	TGTGCCAGCAGTTCAGGACAGGGCGGTGAAGCTTTCTTT	CASSSGQGGEAFF
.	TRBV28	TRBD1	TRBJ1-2	TGTGCCAGCAGTTTCTTAATGACAGGGCGCTTCTATGGCTACACCTTC	CASSFLMTGRFYGYTF
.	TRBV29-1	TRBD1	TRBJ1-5	TGCAGCGCAATAGGACAGGGGGATCAGCCCCAGCATTTT	CSAIGQGDQPQHF
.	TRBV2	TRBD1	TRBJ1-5	TGTGCCAGCAGGAAAGGACAGGGGGAGAGGCAGCCCCAGCATTTT	CASRKGQGERQPQHF
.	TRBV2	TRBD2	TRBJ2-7	TGTGCCAGCAGTCCTGGACTAGCGGGAGGCTACGAGCAGTACTTC	CASSPGLAGGYEQYF
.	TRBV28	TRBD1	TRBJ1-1	TGTGCCAGCAGCCGAAGGTGGACAGGGGAGACTGAAGCTTTCTTT	CASSRRWTGETEAFF
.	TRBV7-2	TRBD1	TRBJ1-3	TGTGCCAGCAGCCCACAGGGGGGGCCGAGCTCTGGAAACACCATATATTTT	CASSPQGGPSSGNTIYF
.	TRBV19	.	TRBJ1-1	TGTGCCAGTATTGGGGGGGGATTGACTGAAGCTTTCTTT	CASIGGGLTEAFF
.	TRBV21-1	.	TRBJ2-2	TGTGCCAGCAGCCAAAAGGCGCCAGGGGGCCACGGCGGGGAGCTGTTTTTT	CASSQKAPGGHGGELFF